These 30 T cell receptor beta chains originate from one sample sequenced in a study of T cell changes during pregnancy in multiple sclerosis. Some clones are missing from TCRdb's copy, which holds only in-frame ones; the method was immunoSEQ multiplex PCR. The table has about 86,000 clones, under 95% seen once; the top ten hold under 2%. This specimen was peripheral blood, taken in the first trimester of pregnancy. These receptors all stem from a female donor in good health, enrolled as a control in a pregnancy study.

The J gene is TRBJ1-6, the V gene TRBV19, with 7 bases lining up with TRBD1. Trimming took 6 bases from V and 12 from J; bases not matched to a gene: 11. The CDR3 runs 14 residues. The germline CDR1 and CDR2 sequences are LNHDA and SQIVND (reference sequence). This CDR3 reads CASSPYRGDGPLHF. CDR3 nucleotides: TGTGCCAGTAGCCCCTACAGGGGAGATGGACCCCTCCACTTT. The full variable domain, rest sourced from reference TRBV19 and TRBJ1-6, is DGGITQSPKYLFRKEGQNVTLSCEQNLNHDAMYWYRQDPGQGLRLIYYSQIVNDFQKGDIAEGYSVSREKKESFPLTVTSAQKNPTAFYLCASSPYRGDGPLHFGNGTRLTVT.

The chain couples TRBV6-1 to TRBJ2-7; perhaps TRBD1 as D (6 bases). The length of the CDR3 is 14 residues. The V end was cut by 4 bases, the J end by 0 bases, with 10 bases between. CDR1 is MNHNS, CDR2 SASEGT, per germline. The CDR3, as DNA: TGTGCCAGCAGTGGGGCAGGGGCCTCCTACGAGCAGTACTTC. Amino acids: CASSGAGASYEQYF.

This rearrangement joins TRBV11-3 to TRBJ2-2, with D tentatively TRBD2 (7 bases). The CDR3 consists of 14 residues. V was shortened by 3 bases and J by 4 bases, with 9 bases between the two germline ends. Germline-derived CDR1 and CDR2 are SGHNT and YENEEA. The CDR3 bases are TGTGCCAGCAGCTTGGCGGGGGCCACCGGGGAGCTGTTTTTT. Translated, it gives CASSLAGATGELFF. Full variable domain (outside the CDR3, taken from reference TRBV11-3 and TRBJ2-2): EAGVVQSPRYKIIEKKQPVAFWCNPISGHNTLYWYLQNLGQGPELLIRYENEEAVDDSQLPKDRFSAERLKGVDSTLKIQPAELGDSAVYLCASSLAGATGELFFGEGSRLTVL.

This rearrangement joins TRBV7-3 to TRBJ2-7; tentative D call: TRBD2 (6 bases). Trimming pared 1 base from V and 5 bases from J, leaving 9 bases between. This CDR3 comprises 13 residues. Germline-derived CDR1 and CDR2 are SGHTA and FQGTGA. The CDR3, as DNA: TGTGCCAGCAGCTTAAAGGGCGGGGACGAGCAGTACTTC. Residues: CASSLKGGDEQYF.

This rearrangement joins TRBV12-5 to TRBJ1-2, with D unresolved. This CDR3 contains 15 residues. V was cut by 5 bases and J by 6 bases, with 19 bases left in between. Germline V gene sequence: CDR1 LGHNT, CDR2 FRNRAP. CDR3 protein: CASGPTGGYPNGYTF. The CDR3 DNA is TGTGCTAGTGGTCCCACCGGAGGGTATCCTAATGGCTACACCTTC.

The V gene is TRBV4-3, the J gene TRBJ2-3; 7 nucleotides align to TRBD2. The CDR3 runs 15 residues. Germline V lookup: CDR1 LGHNA, CDR2 YSLEER. V was pared by 4 bases and J by 4 bases, with 8 bases of the junction left unmatched. The CDR3, as DNA: TGCGCCAGCAGCCCAGCGCCCCGGGGGGCAGATACGCAGTATTTT. Translating gives CASSPAPRGADTQYF.

J is TRBJ2-7 and V is TRBV19; perhaps TRBD2 as D (6 bases). Trimming left V 3 bases short and J 6 bases short, with 9 bases between. Germline lookup yields CDR1 LNHDA and CDR2 SQIVND (reference sequence). CDR3 length: 12 residues. The CDR3 protein is CASSIKGGEQYF. CDR3 sequence (DNA): TGTGCCAGTAGTATTAAGGGAGGCGAGCAGTACTTC.

The chain links TRBV10-3 to TRBJ2-2; 9 bases are a match to TRBD2. The ends lost 7 bases at V and 2 bases at J; junction bases unmatched: 5. Per the germline V gene, CDR1 is ENHRY and CDR2 is SYGVKD. The CDR3 consists of 15 residues. In nucleotides, the CDR3 is TGTGCCATCAACTCCGGGACTAGCAACACCGGGGAGCTGTTTTTT. It encodes CAINSGTSNTGELFF.

The CDR3 DNA follows: TGCAGCGGACGCGGAGCTGGCGGCGGGGAGCTGTTTTTT. Residues: CSGRGAGGGELFF. The chain uses TRBV29-1 and TRBJ2-2; no reliable D call. Trimming removed 7 bases from V and 7 bases from J, with 16 bases in between. This CDR3 has 13 amino acids. Germline V gene sequence: CDR1 SQVTM, CDR2 ANQGSEA.

CDR3 amino acids: CSVELQGTSNYGYTF. CDR3 bases: TGCAGCGTTGAATTACAGGGTACTTCTAACTATGGCTACACCTTC. The gene calls are TRBV29-1 and TRBJ1-2; weak D call: TRBD1 (6 bases). V was trimmed by 2 bases and J by 0 bases, leaving 13 bases between them. Germline V gives CDR1 SQVTM, CDR2 ANQGSEA. CDR3 size: 15 residues. Supplemented by reference TRBV29-1 and TRBJ1-2, the full variable domain reads SAVISQKPSRDICQRGTSLTIQCQVDSQVTMMFWYRQQPGQSLTLIATANQGSEATYESGFVIDKFPISRPNLTFSTLTVSNMSPEDSSIYLCSVELQGTSNYGYTFGSGTRLTVV.

The gene calls are TRBV4-1 and TRBJ2-1; 9 positions match TRBD2. Trimming took 1 base from V and 13 from J; bases not matched to a gene: 14. Per the germline V gene, CDR1 is MGHRA and CDR2 is YSYEKL. This CDR3 region has 16 residues. CDR3: CASSQGGPGTSGFQFF. The CDR3 bases are TGCGCCAGCAGCCAAGGGGGCCCGGGCACTAGCGGGTTTCAGTTCTTC.

The gene calls are TRBV27 and TRBJ1-5; 11 bases are a match to TRBD1. CDR1 and CDR2 from the germline V gene are MNHEY and SMNVEV (reference sequence). Unmatched junction bases numbered 5, after V lost 6 bases and J lost 7 bases. This CDR3 spans 14 amino acids. The CDR3 nucleotides are TGTGCCAGCAGGGGGACAGGGGGATTACAGCCCCAGCATTTT. The encoded protein is CASRGTGGLQPQHF.

The chain employs TRBV4-3 and TRBJ2-2, with D unresolved. From germline, CDR1 is LGHNA and CDR2 YSLEER. The CDR3 length is 14 residues. Trimming cost V 1 base and J 4 bases, with 7 bases left between them. CDR3 sequence (DNA): TGCGCCAGCAGCCAAGGGCGAGGCACCGGGGAGCTGTTTTTT. Translation: CASSQGRGTGELFF.

The chain joins TRBV27 to TRBJ2-5; the D gene is possibly TRBD2 (6 bases). The V end lost 7 bases, the J end lost 1 base, and 16 bases lay between the germline ends. Per the germline V gene, CDR1 is MNHEY and CDR2 is SMNVEV (reference sequence). The CDR3 totals 15 residues. The DNA for the CDR3 is TGTGCCAGCAAGGTTTCGCGGGGCCCCCAAGAGACCCAGTACTTC. It is translated as CASKVSRGPQETQYF.

The chain links TRBV11-3 to TRBJ1-3; D not certain. Trimming took off 5 bases at V and 1 base at J, with 9 bases between the two ends. This CDR3 has 14 amino acids. Germline V CDR1 and CDR2: SGHNT, YENEEA. This chain's CDR3 is CASSPGGSGNTIYF. The CDR3 DNA is TGTGCCAGCAGCCCGGGTGGGTCTGGAAACACCATATATTTT.

The chain joins TRBV5-1 to TRBJ1-3, with 7 bases aligning to TRBD1. The CDR3 length is 16 residues. Unmatched junction bases numbered 5, after V lost 0 bases and J lost 2 bases. CDR1 and CDR2 from the germline V gene are SGHRS and YFSETQ. CDR3 protein: CASSLDRQGPGNTIYF. The CDR3 nucleotides are TGCGCCAGCAGCTTGGACAGACAGGGACCTGGAAACACCATATATTTT.

The chain has TRBV6-8 and TRBJ2-7; the D gene is possibly TRBD2 (7 bases). This CDR3 has 14 residues. V was shortened by 8 bases and J by 7 bases, with 21 bases between the two germline ends. Germline V CDR1 and CDR2: MNHGY, SAAAGT. For the CDR3, the DNA is TGTGCCAGCCGCCCCTGGGCGGGGGCGAAAGAGCAGTACTTC. It codes for CASRPWAGAKEQYF.

There are a few counts of this clone. The rearrangement uses TRBV19 and TRBJ2-3; 8 nucleotides match TRBD1. The germline CDR1 and CDR2 sequences are LNHDA and SQIVND (reference sequence). Trimming removed 3 bases from V and 3 bases from J; junction bases left unmatched: 2. CDR3 length: 14 residues. DNA of the CDR3: TGTGCCAGTAGTATGGGACAGGAAACAGATACGCAGTATTTT. It encodes CASSMGQETDTQYF.

The chain links TRBV6-5 to TRBJ2-2, with TRBD2 matching over 8 bases. Germline CDR1 and CDR2: MNHEY and SVGAGI. V shed 8 bases, J shed 5 bases, and the junction held 7 bases outside the gene matches. This CDR3 comprises 14 residues. The CDR3 region has the DNA TGTGCCAGCGCGGGGGGCAGGGGAACCGGGGAGCTGTTTTTT. This gives the protein CASAGGRGTGELFF.

J is TRBJ1-1 and V is TRBV5-6; weak D call: TRBD1 (5 bases). This CDR3 spans 13 amino acids. The ends were cut back, 0 bases at V and 11 bases at J, with 14 bases in the middle. Per the germline V gene, CDR1 is SGHDT and CDR2 is YYEEEE. CDR3 nucleotides: TGTGCCAGCAGCTTGGGGGGCCAAAATGAGGCTTTCTTT. Its translation is CASSLGGQNEAFF.

The chain employs TRBV4-2 and TRBJ2-3; the match to TRBD2 covers 8 bases. This CDR3 is built from 14 residues. From germline, CDR1 is LGHNA and CDR2 YNFKEQ. The J segment lost 4 bases and the V segment lost 3 bases, leaving 3 bases of the junction unmatched. The CDR3, as DNA: TGTGCCAGCAGCCACTCCGGGGGGGCAGATACGCAGTATTTT. This sequence encodes CASSHSGGADTQYF.

V gene TRBV2 combines with J gene TRBJ1-1, with D possibly matching TRBD1 (6 bases). V lost 6 bases, J lost 8 bases, and 10 bases lay in between. The CDR3 spans 11 residues. CDR1 and CDR2 from the germline V gene are SNHLY and FYNNEI. The CDR3 region is CASRNDREAFF. In DNA, the CDR3 is TGTGCCAGCAGAAATGACAGGGAAGCTTTCTTT.

The V and J genes are TRBV7-6 and TRBJ2-5; tentative D call: TRBD1 (6 bases). The CDR3 is 12 amino acids. Germline V gene sequence: CDR1 SGHVS, CDR2 FNYEAQ. V was pared by 3 bases and J by 6 bases, with 8 bases between. CDR3 sequence (DNA): TGTGCCAGCAGCTTGGACAGAAAGACCCAGTACTTC. Translated, it gives CASSLDRKTQYF.

The chain links TRBV10-3 to TRBJ2-5; TRBD2 matches 7 bases. The CDR3 has 16 residues. Trimming cost V 3 bases and J 2 bases; bases outside gene matches: 9. The germline CDR1 and CDR2 sequences are ENHRY and SYGVKD. CDR3 sequence reads: CAISDPGTNDQETQYF. In nucleotides, the CDR3 is TGTGCCATCAGTGACCCCGGGACTAATGATCAAGAGACCCAGTACTTC.

This clone showed up just once. The chain recombines TRBV7-2 with TRBJ2-2; a possible D gene is TRBD1 (6 bases). CDR1 and CDR2 (germline): SGHTA, FQGNSA. V lost 1 base and J 3 bases, leaving 12 bases between the germline ends. The CDR3 length is 16 residues. In DNA form, the CDR3 reads TGTGCCAGCAGCTTAGTAGAGGGACAATACACCGGGGAGCTGTTTTTT. Protein product: CASSLVEGQYTGELFF.

The chain combines TRBV27 with TRBJ2-3; D is possibly TRBD1 (5 bases). Germline V lookup: CDR1 MNHEY, CDR2 SMNVEV (reference sequence). V was pared by 6 bases and J by 7 bases, with 14 bases between. This CDR3 region has 13 residues. The CDR3 here is CASSVQVGYTQYF. CDR3 nucleotide sequence: TGTGCCAGCAGCGTACAGGTCGGGTATACGCAGTATTTT.

The chain uses TRBV6-5 and TRBJ2-2, with TRBD2 identical over 7 bases. This CDR3 has 14 amino acids. Germline assignment: CDR1 MNHEY and CDR2 SVGAGI. V shed 8 bases, J shed 3 bases, and the junction held 6 bases outside the gene matches. CDR3 nucleotide sequence: TGTGCCAGCTGCGGGGGAGTTGACACCGGGGAGCTGTTTTTT. Its protein is CASCGGVDTGELFF.

The genes are TRBV5-1 and TRBJ1-5; 10 bases are a match to TRBD1. The V gene's germline CDR1 is SGHRS and CDR2 YFSETQ. The CDR3 length is 16 residues. V gave up 0 bases and J gave up 4 bases; unmatched junction bases: 4. CDR3 coding DNA: TGCGCCAGCAGCTTGGGGACAGGGGGATCAAATCAGCCCCAGCATTTT. It is translated as CASSLGTGGSNQPQHF.

The V gene is TRBV29-1, the J gene TRBJ1-3; D gene uncertain. Germline CDR1 reads SQVTM; CDR2 reads ANQGSEA. V dropped 7 bases and J dropped 3 bases, with 13 bases sitting between them. The CDR3 extends over 13 amino acids. This chain's CDR3 is CSAAFGGGNTIYF. The CDR3 coding sequence is TGCAGCGCCGCGTTCGGAGGTGGAAACACCATATATTTT.

The chain couples TRBV9 to TRBJ2-1; TRBD2 agrees at 9 bases. The germline V gene has CDR1 SGDLS and CDR2 YYNGEE. V shed 0 bases, J shed 3 bases, and the junction held 4 bases outside the gene matches. The CDR3 consists of 16 residues. The CDR3 is CASSVVPTSGYNEQFF. The DNA for the CDR3 is TGTGCCAGCAGCGTAGTCCCGACTAGCGGCTACAATGAGCAGTTCTTC.